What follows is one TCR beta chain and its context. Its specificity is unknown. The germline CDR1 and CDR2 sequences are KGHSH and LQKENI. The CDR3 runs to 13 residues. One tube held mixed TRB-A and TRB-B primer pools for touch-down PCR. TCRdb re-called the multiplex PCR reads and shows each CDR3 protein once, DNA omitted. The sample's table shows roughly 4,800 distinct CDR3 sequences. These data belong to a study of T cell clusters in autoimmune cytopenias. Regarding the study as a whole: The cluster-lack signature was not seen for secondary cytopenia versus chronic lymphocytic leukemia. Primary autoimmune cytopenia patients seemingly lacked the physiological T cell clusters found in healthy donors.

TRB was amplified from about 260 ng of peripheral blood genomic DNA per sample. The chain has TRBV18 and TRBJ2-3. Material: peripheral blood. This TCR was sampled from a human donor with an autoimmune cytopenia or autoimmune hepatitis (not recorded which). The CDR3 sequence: CASSPAGTDTQYF.